This T cell receptor (beta chain) was sequenced for a study of breast tumors, draining lymph nodes, adjacent tissues. Study-level results: The data were judged consistent with most tumor T cells coming from lymph node and expanding in tumor. Tumors had less TCR diversity than lymph nodes, more than nontumor tissue. That most tumor T cells come from lymph nodes remained unproven.

Germline V gene sequence: CDR1 MDHEN, CDR2 SYDVKM. The CDR3 sequence is 16 residues long. TCRdb re-derived calls from the multiplex PCR reads in MiXCR, one entry per CDR3 protein. The sample yields about 140,000 distinct CDR3 sequences, approximately 32% seen once. Samples came from axillary lymph nodes draining the breast cancer. A note on this clonotype: Its antigen is not known. A read error may explain this, as a much larger clone is one base away.

The sample consisted of axillary lymph node tissue. The chain combines TRBV28 with TRBJ1-4; TRBD1 is a possible D gene (5 bases). The sequence derives from a female donor with breast cancer. Some clones in this sample may be carry-over from other donors' samples. The CDR3 bases are TGTACCAGCAGTTTTATCCCGGGAGGGGAAGGAGAAAAACTGTTTTTT. It is translated as CTSSFIPGGEGEKLFF. Based on the CDR3 plus reference TRBV28 and TRBJ1-4, the full variable domain is DVKVTQSSRYLVKRTGEKVFLECVQDMDHENMFWYRQDPGLGLRLIYFSYDVKMKEKGDIPEGYSVSREKKERFSLILESASTNQTSMYLCTSSFIPGGEGEKLFFGSGTQLSVL.